This T cell receptor (beta chain) was captured in a study of response to subunit inactivated influenza vaccine. V was pared by 7 bases and J by 7 bases, with 14 bases between. The CDR3 runs 13 residues. TCRdb independently ran MiXCR on the RT-PCR reads; one entry per CDR3 protein. In the table there are 530,000 or so distinct CDR3 sequences, 12% to 15% of which are singletons. Material: PBMCs from blood, obtained roughly 12 days after vaccination. This sequence joins TRBV12-3 or TRBV12-4 and TRBJ1-5, with D possibly being TRBD1 (6 bases). This TCR was recovered from a man in his fifties or sixties who received an inactivated influenza vaccine. The DNA of the CDR3 is TGTGCCAGCACCTTGACAGGAGGGCAGCCCCAGCATTTT. Translating gives CASTLTGGQPQHF.